The next 9 T cell receptor beta chains were all read from a single sample in a study of Ad26.COV2.S vaccination and SARS-CoV-2 variants. The repertoire was sequenced with immunoSEQ multiplex PCR; TCRdb's copy has only in-frame clones and lacks some. Found here are hundreds of thousands of clones, about 90% of them singletons; the top ten hold over 1.3%. Treatment denoted: 15 to 20 received Ad26.COV2.S at low or high dose, single or two shots; a few received placebo; per-sample allocation not given. Samples were taken on day 63 after the first vaccine or placebo injection. The material was peripheral blood, obtained in a trial of Ad26.COV2.S vaccine versus placebo. Receptors were obtained from a person aged 18 to 65 who received the Ad26.COV2.S COVID-19 vaccine or a placebo.

J is TRBJ1-4 and V is TRBV2; no clear D gene. The CDR3 totals 11 residues. Germline assignment: CDR1 SNHLY and CDR2 FYNNEI. The V gene lost 8 bases and the J gene lost 11 bases, with 12 bases spanning the gap. CDR3 residues: CASSLETKLFF. CDR3 nucleotides: TGTGCCAGCTCCCTAGAGACGAAACTGTTTTTT.

V gene TRBV2 combines with J gene TRBJ1-3, with D possibly TRBD1 on 5 matching bases. This CDR3 has 16 amino acids. V lost 7 bases, J lost 0 bases, and 16 bases lay in between. Germline lookup yields CDR1 SNHLY and CDR2 FYNNEI. The CDR3 DNA reads as TGTGCCAGCATAATCCCCGGGGCCAGCTCTGGAAACACCATATATTTT. Translating gives CASIIPGASSGNTIYF.

This sequence joins TRBV4-2 and TRBJ2-1, with TRBD2 matching 8 bases. The J segment lost 6 bases and the V segment lost 5 bases, leaving 6 bases of the junction unmatched. The CDR3 is made up of 14 amino acids. Germline V gene data show CDR1 as LGHNA and CDR2 as YNFKEQ. CDR3 nucleotides: TGTGCCAGCAGCACCTGGACTAGCTCCAATGAGCAGTTCTTC. Translated, it gives CASSTWTSSNEQFF.

The gene calls are TRBV6-5 and TRBJ2-3; perhaps TRBD1 as D (5 bases). Trimming pared 6 bases from V and 5 bases from J, leaving 6 bases between. The germline V gene encodes CDR1 MNHEY and CDR2 SVGAGI. The CDR3 is made up of 11 amino acids. The DNA of the CDR3 is TGTGCCAGCAGCGACAGAGATACGCAGTATTTT. Its protein product is CASSDRDTQYF.

The chain employs TRBV2 and TRBJ2-1, with D perhaps TRBD2 (6 bases). There are 14 residues in the CDR3. Germline V gene sequence: CDR1 SNHLY, CDR2 FYNNEI. V was pared by 9 bases and J by 8 bases, with 20 bases between. The CDR3 DNA reads as TGTGCCAGTGTCCGGGACTCCCCCGGCTATGAGCAGTTCTTC. This translates into CASVRDSPGYEQFF.

This chain connects TRBV4-3 to TRBJ2-1, with 9 nucleotides matching TRBD2. J lost 10 bases, V lost 0 bases, and 7 bases had no gene match. The V gene's germline CDR1 is LGHNA and CDR2 YSLEER. CDR3 length equals 15 residues. For the CDR3, the DNA is TGCGCCAGCAGCCAAGATGTAGCGGGGGCGGGGGAGCAGTTCTTC. It specifies CASSQDVAGAGEQFF.

J is TRBJ1-4 and V is TRBV5-5; no clear D. V was cut by 2 bases and J by 6 bases, with 11 bases left in between. Germline loops: CDR1 SGHKS, CDR2 YYEKEE (reference sequence). The CDR3 loop spans 14 amino acids. The CDR3 DNA reads TGTGCCAGCAGCTTTGGGTATCGAGATGAAAAACTGTTTTTT. This gives the protein CASSFGYRDEKLFF.

In DNA, the CDR3 is TGTGCCAGCAGTTCCCGGACTAGCGGGAAGAATGAGCAGTTCTTC. This gives the protein CASSSRTSGKNEQFF. The J gene is TRBJ2-1, the V gene TRBV6-6, with 12 bases identical to TRBD2. The CDR3 contains 15 residues. Germline CDR1 is MNHNY and CDR2 is SVGAGI (reference sequence). J lost 7 bases, V lost 4 bases, and 5 bases had no gene match.

The rearrangement links TRBV19 to TRBJ1-5; the match to TRBD1 covers 8 bases. After removal of 5 bases from V and 6 bases from J, the junction contained 6 bases not matched to a gene. This CDR3 contains 14 residues. CDR1 and CDR2 from the germline V gene are LNHDA and SQIVND (reference sequence). The CDR3 spells CASSFQGAGQPQHF. CDR3 bases: TGTGCCAGTAGTTTCCAGGGGGCCGGTCAGCCCCAGCATTTT.